Below are 6 T cell receptor beta chains sequenced from a single sample in a study of blood T cell repertoires in COVID-19. Clones were sequenced by immunoSEQ multiplex PCR, and TCRdb holds only the in-frame ones, with some missing. This sample has approximately 34,000 clones, with over 70% found just once. The sequencing input was peripheral blood. The receptors come from a man between 65 and 85 years old with COVID-19, enrolled during active disease.

The V and J genes are TRBV6-5 and TRBJ2-3, with D perhaps matching TRBD1 (6 bases). The germline V gene has CDR1 MNHEY and CDR2 SVGAGI. CDR3 length equals 15 residues. V lost 4 bases and J 2 bases, leaving 13 bases between the germline ends. The CDR3 protein is CASSSRNRATDTQYF. CDR3 DNA sequence: TGTGCCAGCAGTTCACGAAACAGGGCCACAGATACGCAGTATTTT.

This chain links TRBV30 with TRBJ1-4, with D hard to call. The germline V gene encodes CDR1 GTSNPN and CDR2 SVGIG (reference sequence). The V end lost 3 bases, the J end lost 6 bases, and 5 bases lay between the germline ends. The CDR3 sequence is 11 residues long. CDR3 sequence reads: CAWSTYEKLFF. The CDR3 DNA reads as TGTGCCTGGAGCACTTATGAAAAACTGTTTTTT. Full variable domain (missing parts from reference TRBV30 and TRBJ1-4): SQTIHQWPATLVQPVGSPLSLECTVEGTSNPNLYWYRQAAGRGLQLLFYSVGIGQISSEVPQNLSASRPQDRQFILSSKKLLLSDSGFYLCAWSTYEKLFFGSGTQLSVL.

This clone was counted once. The chain joins TRBV29-1 to TRBJ2-3; D perhaps matches TRBD2 (5 bases). The CDR3 has 14 residues. CDR1 and CDR2 from the germline V gene are SQVTM and ANQGSEA. Trimming took off 5 bases at V and 0 bases at J, with 12 bases between the two ends. This CDR3 reads CSVLDFSSTDTQYF. The CDR3 nucleotides are TGCAGCGTTCTGGACTTCTCTAGCACAGATACGCAGTATTTT.

The chain combines TRBV28 with TRBJ2-5; 11 bases agree with TRBD1. The CDR3 runs 15 residues. Germline V gives CDR1 MDHEN, CDR2 SYDVKM. The junction had 6 bases not matched to a gene; V was cut back by 4 bases and J by 5 bases. The CDR3 DNA reads as TGTGCCAGCAGTTCCGGACAGGGGGCGCGGGAGACCCAGTACTTC. The encoded protein is CASSSGQGARETQYF.

The chain recombines TRBV7-3 with TRBJ2-1; 9 bases fit TRBD2. The V and J ends lost 1 base and 0 bases, in that order; junction bases with no gene match: 7. This CDR3 comprises 18 residues. The germline gives CDR1 SGHTA, CDR2 FQGTGA. CDR3 bases: TGTGCCAGCAGCTTAATGGGAGCGGGGGGACACTCCTACAATGAGCAGTTCTTC. Residues: CASSLMGAGGHSYNEQFF. The whole variable domain, filled in from reference TRBV7-3 and TRBJ2-1, reads GAGVSQTPSNKVTEKGKYVELRCDPISGHTALYWYRQSLGQGPEFLIYFQGTGAADDSGLPNDRFFAVRPEGSVSTLKIQRTERGDSAVYLCASSLMGAGGHSYNEQFFGPGTRLTVL.

The chain has TRBV2 and TRBJ1-2; 7 bases align to TRBD1. With 2 bases clipped from V and 5 bases from J, the junction kept 5 bases outside the gene matches. The germline CDR1 and CDR2 sequences are SNHLY and FYNNEI. The CDR3 covers 14 residues. CDR3 residues: CASSETGAPYGYTF. In nucleotides, the CDR3 is TGTGCCAGCAGTGAAACAGGGGCCCCATATGGCTACACCTTC.